The T cell receptor (beta chain) described here comes from a study of T cell responses to AZD1222 COVID-19 vaccine. Method: immunoSEQ multiplex PCR; TCRdb's copy keeps in-frame clones and lacks some. The data show 150,000 or so clones, with about nine tenths seen just once and 1.5% to 2% held by the top ten. The CDR3 is 15 amino acids. The V gene's germline CDR1 is KGHSH and CDR2 LQKENI. V dropped 3 bases and J dropped 5; count of bases not matched to a gene: 7. The TCR originated in an adult in good health. The chain combines TRBV18 with TRBJ2-7; 10 positions match TRBD1. The sequenced sample was peripheral blood, obtained on day 0 of AZD1222 vaccination. The CDR3 sequence: CASSPGTGQGNEQYF. The DNA of the CDR3 is TGTGCCAGCTCACCGGGGACGGGACAGGGGAACGAGCAGTACTTC.